The entry that follows covers one T cell receptor (beta chain) sequence. Its antigen is currently unknown. This sample stems from a study of naive and memory T cell subsets. General study points: In naive cells, over 90% of TCR sequences were seen only once. Naive repertoires, especially CD8, held a few larger clonotypes, possibly memory cells re-expressing CD45RA.

An equimolar mix of two oligonucleotides served as the beta constant-region primer for TRBC1 and TRBC2. Ligated cDNA was amplified by four rounds of PCR with nested alpha and beta constant-region primers and SP2. MiXCR, run by TCRdb on the UMI-ligation and nested PCR reads, gives a single entry per CDR3 protein. The sample lists 150,000 or so distinct CDR3 sequences; roughly 22% were seen once. Trimming cost V 0 bases and J 2 bases, with 8 bases left between them. The V gene's germline CDR1 is LGHNA and CDR2 YSLEER. CDR3 size: 14 residues. The sequence was collected from a human donor in good health. Sequences were obtained from naive CD4+ T cells from blood. The V gene is TRBV4-3, the J gene TRBJ2-7, with D possibly TRBD1 on 6 matching bases. The CDR3 spells CASSQEEGAYEQYF. Written as DNA, the CDR3 is TGCGCCAGCAGCCAAGAAGAGGGGGCCTACGAGCAGTACTTC.